What follows are 6 T cell receptor beta chains derived from one specimen sequenced in a study of vaccination effects on CD4 cells after COVID-19. ViraFEST used viral peptide pools to expand antigen-specific CD4+ T cells before sequencing. Cultured cells yielded isolated CD4+ T cells after about ten days. None of these healthy vaccinees had been infected with SARS-CoV-2 before vaccination. No cognate antigen is known for these TCRs. Sequenced by immunoSEQ multiplex PCR; TCRdb stores in-frame clones only, minus some. The data show roughly 33,000 clones, 55% to 85% seen once. This material consisted of CD4+ T cells from PBMCs cultured with HCoV-OC43 spike peptides, taken before COVID-19 vaccination. Subset specified: HCoV-OC43 spike overlapping peptide pool stimulation. These receptors were collected from a human donor who received a COVID-19 vaccine.

The chain carries TRBV5-6 and TRBJ2-1; 13 positions match TRBD2. The CDR3 runs to 15 residues. J was trimmed by 6 bases and V by 4 bases; bases with no gene match: 4. CDR1 SGHDT and CDR2 YYEEEE come from the germline V gene. In DNA, the CDR3 is TGTGCCAGCAGCCTGGGACTAGCGGGGTTCAATGAGCAGTTCTTC. This encodes CASSLGLAGFNEQFF. Full variable domain (missing parts from reference TRBV5-6 and TRBJ2-1): DAGVTQSPTHLIKTRGQQVTLRCSPKSGHDTVSWYQQALGQGPQFIFQYYEEEERQRGNFPDRFSGHQFPNYSSELNVNALLLGDSALYLCASSLGLAGFNEQFFGPGTRLTVL.

The CDR3 spells CASSLGGQYNSPLHF. Here the CDR3 DNA reads TGTGCCAGCAGCTTAGGGGGACAGTACAATTCACCCCTCCACTTT. The gene calls are TRBV7-9 and TRBJ1-6; TRBD1 matches 7 bases. Germline CDR1 and CDR2: SEHNR and FQNEAQ (reference sequence). This CDR3 comprises 15 residues. Losses at the gene ends were 1 base for V and 7 bases for J; bases not matched to a gene: 4.

The gene calls are TRBV28 and TRBJ2-7, with a tentative D call TRBD2 (5 bases). Germline V gene data show CDR1 as MDHEN and CDR2 as SYDVKM. The CDR3 totals 12 residues. Deletions cut 11 bases from V and 6 bases from J, with 17 bases between. CDR3 protein: CASTGVLGEQYF. The CDR3 coding sequence is TGTGCCTCAACCGGGGTCCTGGGCGAGCAGTACTTC.

The chain joins TRBV5-4 to TRBJ2-3; 8 bases align to TRBD2. The V gene's germline CDR1 is SGHNT and CDR2 YYREEE (reference sequence). This CDR3 region has 16 residues. Trimming at V came to 0 bases and at J to 3 bases, leaving 6 bases not matched to a gene. The DNA of the CDR3 is TGTGCCAGCAGCTTGGGTCGAGCGGGAGCGACAGATACGCAGTATTTT. Translation: CASSLGRAGATDTQYF.

The J gene is TRBJ2-7, the V gene TRBV7-2, with 10 positions matching TRBD1. The CDR3 spans 14 residues. V shed 5 bases and J 5 bases; nucleotides not matched to a gene: 6. Germline V gene sequence: CDR1 SGHTA, CDR2 FQGNSA. The CDR3 sequence is CASSADRGPNEQYF. CDR3 bases: TGTGCCAGCAGCGCAGACAGGGGGCCAAACGAGCAGTACTTC. The full variable domain, in which reference TRBV7-2 and TRBJ2-7 provide the parts outside the CDR3, is GAGVSQSPSNKVTEKGKDVELRCDPISGHTALYWYRQSLGQGLEFLIYFQGNSAPDKSGLPSDRFSAERTGGSVSTLTIQRTQQEDSAVYLCASSADRGPNEQYFGPGTRLTVT.

The rearrangement uses TRBV6-5 and TRBJ2-7; D is uncertain. The CDR3 is 15 amino acids. CDR1 and CDR2 (germline): MNHEY, SVGAGI. Trimming took off 7 bases at V and 2 bases at J, with 18 bases between the two ends. The CDR3 protein is CASTQGGLSTYEQYF. The CDR3 DNA is TGTGCCAGCACCCAAGGTGGCCTTTCAACCTACGAGCAGTACTTC.